Listed here are 11 T cell receptor beta chains from one sample, sequenced in a study of beta chain features in type 1 diabetes (dated by TCRdb to the late 2010s). The library was built by means of the immunoSEQ multiplex PCR assay. The entire isolated RNA was reverse transcribed using the High Capacity cDNA Reverse Transcription Kit, and thus expressed TCRB transcripts were sequenced. TCRdb provides this immuneACCESS table in a form limited to in-frame rearrangements. Some clones are lacking; in checked studies, under half of them reflect an unresolved V gene, and why the rest are absent is not known. In all, the sample holds more than 95,000 clones, and 17% of those were seen once. Around 2.6% of the sample rests with the top ten. Overall study results and their limits: Type 1 diabetes patients showed a moderate but significant shortening of TCRB CDR3 length in all four CD4+ subsets.

These TCRs' antigens remain unknown. The sequencing sample was made of central memory CD4+ T cells from blood. The receptors come from a man aged 18 to 30 with type 1 diabetes.

This clone was observed at least ten times. V and J are TRBV30 and TRBJ2-6; D assignment may be TRBD1 or TRBD2 (5 bases each). This CDR3 is 14 amino acids long. Per the germline V gene, CDR1 is GTSNPN and CDR2 is SVGIG (reference sequence). V was pared by 8 bases and J by 0 bases, with 11 bases between. This CDR3 reads CATGRGSGANVLTF. The CDR3 DNA reads TGTGCCACGGGACGTGGCTCTGGGGCCAACGTCCTGACTTTC.

The CDR3 nucleotides are TGTGCCAGCAGCAGCGGACAGAAAAACATTCAGTACTTC. Amino acid sequence: CASSSGQKNIQYF. The chain has TRBV7-9 and TRBJ2-4; tentatively, D is TRBD1 (6 bases). The V end was cut by 5 bases, the J end by 4 bases, with 9 bases between. The CDR3 has 13 residues. The germline CDR1 and CDR2 sequences are SEHNR and FQNEAQ (reference sequence).

This clone was counted between two and nine times. The rearrangement joins TRBV6-5 to TRBJ2-7; D is uncertain. Germline values: CDR1 MNHEY, CDR2 SVGAGI. Deletions cut 6 bases from V and 6 bases from J, with 9 bases between. The CDR3 totals 11 residues. The CDR3 coding sequence is TGTGCCAGCAGGTCCATGGGCGAGCAGTACTTC. Residues: CASRSMGEQYF.

This chain uses TRBV11-2 with TRBJ2-3; D is unresolved. V gave up 4 bases and J gave up 3 bases, with 11 bases separating them. CDR1 and CDR2 from the germline V gene are SGHAT and FQNNGV. The CDR3 spans 14 residues. CDR3 protein: CASSSTSGTDTQYF. CDR3 nucleotides: TGTGCCAGCAGCTCGACATCTGGAACAGATACGCAGTATTTT. Full variable domain (remainder filled in from reference TRBV11-2 and TRBJ2-3): EAGVAQSPRYKIIEKRQSVAFWCNPISGHATLYWYQQILGQGPKLLIQFQNNGVVDDSQLPKDRFSAERLKGVDSTLKIQPAKLEDSAVYLCASSSTSGTDTQYFGPGTRLTVL.

The CDR3 is CASSPILNYGYTF. DNA of the CDR3: TGTGCCAGCAGCCCTATCCTAAACTATGGCTACACCTTC. The J gene is TRBJ1-2, the V gene TRBV14; D remains unclear. CDR3 length: 13 amino acids. V lost 4 bases, J lost 2 bases, and 8 bases lay in between. CDR1 is SGHDN, CDR2 FVKESK, per germline.

This clone was counted a few times. This sequence joins TRBV11-2 and TRBJ2-6, with D uncertain. Trimming shortened V by 3 bases and J by 1 base, and 4 bases separated the two germline ends. In germline, CDR1 is SGHAT, CDR2 FQNNGV. CDR3 length equals 14 residues. CDR3 amino acids: CASSFESGANVLTF. The CDR3 region has the DNA TGTGCCAGCAGCTTCGAATCTGGGGCCAACGTCCTGACTTTC.

This clone has just a few counts. The CDR3 here is CASSSRGGAQYF. CDR3 DNA: TGTGCCAGCAGCTCCCGTGGAGGGGCCCAGTACTTC. The chain combines TRBV7-2 with TRBJ2-5; a possible D gene is TRBD2 (6 bases). The CDR3 length is 12 residues. Trimming pared 4 bases from V and 9 bases from J, leaving 12 bases between. Per the germline V gene, CDR1 is SGHTA and CDR2 is FQGNSA. Together with reference TRBV7-2 and TRBJ2-5, the CDR3 gives the full variable domain: GAGVSQSPSNKVTEKGKDVELRCDPISGHTALYWYRQSLGQGLEFLIYFQGNSAPDKSGLPSDRFSAERTGGSVSTLTIQRTQQEDSAVYLCASSSRGGAQYFGPGTRLLVL.

This rearrangement joins TRBV30 to TRBJ2-3; 7 nucleotides align to TRBD1. The CDR3 is 14 residues long. The germline CDR1 and CDR2 sequences are GTSNPN and SVGIG (reference sequence). V dropped 6 bases and J dropped 2; count of bases not matched to a gene: 8. CDR3 bases: TGTGCCTGTAACTCCGGGACAGTCACAGATACGCAGTATTTT. This codes for CACNSGTVTDTQYF.

The sample holds a few counts of this clone. The CDR3 DNA reads as TGTGCCTGGAGTGTAGAGAGTGAGGATGAGCAGTTCTTC. Its protein product is CAWSVESEDEQFF. The chain joins TRBV30 to TRBJ2-1; D remains unclear. Trimming removed 0 bases at V and 8 bases at J, with 11 bases between. CDR1 and CDR2 from the germline V gene are GTSNPN and SVGIG (reference sequence). The CDR3 runs to 13 residues.

This chain connects TRBV6-5 to TRBJ2-3; no firm D call. Trimming took off 6 bases at V and 8 bases at J, with 15 bases between the two ends. Germline CDR1 MNHEY, CDR2 SVGAGI. The CDR3 is 13 residues long. CDR3 in DNA: TGTGCCAGCAGCCCGACCCAACCCGGTACGCAGTATTTT. Translated: CASSPTQPGTQYF.

V usage is TRBV30 and J usage is TRBJ1-5; a weak D match, TRBD1 (5 bases). CDR3 size: 13 residues. Trimming shortened V by 3 bases and J by 4 bases, and 10 bases separated the two germline ends. Germline V gene lookup returns CDR1 GTSNPN and CDR2 SVGIG (reference sequence). CDR3: CAWRPTANQPQHF. CDR3 DNA sequence: TGTGCCTGGAGACCGACAGCAAATCAGCCCCAGCATTTT.